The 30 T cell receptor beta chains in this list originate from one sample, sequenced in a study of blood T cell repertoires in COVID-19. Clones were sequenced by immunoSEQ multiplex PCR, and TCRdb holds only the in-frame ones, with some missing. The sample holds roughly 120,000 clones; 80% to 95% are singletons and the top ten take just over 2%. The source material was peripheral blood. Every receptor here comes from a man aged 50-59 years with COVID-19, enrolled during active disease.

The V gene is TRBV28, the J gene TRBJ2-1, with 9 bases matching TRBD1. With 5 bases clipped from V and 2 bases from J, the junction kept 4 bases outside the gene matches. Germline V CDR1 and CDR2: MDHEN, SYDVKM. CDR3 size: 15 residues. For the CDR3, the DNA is TGTGCCAGCAGTCTACAGGGGGCCGCCTACAATGAGCAGTTCTTC. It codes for CASSLQGAAYNEQFF.

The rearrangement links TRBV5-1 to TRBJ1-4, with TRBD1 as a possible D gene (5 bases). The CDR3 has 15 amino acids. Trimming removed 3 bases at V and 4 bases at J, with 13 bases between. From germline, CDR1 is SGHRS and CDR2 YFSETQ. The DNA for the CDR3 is TGCGCCAGCAGCTCATCCCAGGGTTTTAATGAAAAACTGTTTTTT. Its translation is CASSSSQGFNEKLFF.

The CDR3 region is CASSLGSGGYQETQYF. Here the CDR3 DNA reads TGTGCCAGCAGCTTGGGCTCAGGGGGGTACCAAGAGACCCAGTACTTC. The genes are TRBV5-4 and TRBJ2-5; D is possibly TRBD1 (7 bases). CDR1 and CDR2 (germline): SGHNT, YYREEE (reference sequence). The CDR3 runs to 16 residues. Trimming removed 0 bases from V and 0 bases from J, with 12 bases in between.

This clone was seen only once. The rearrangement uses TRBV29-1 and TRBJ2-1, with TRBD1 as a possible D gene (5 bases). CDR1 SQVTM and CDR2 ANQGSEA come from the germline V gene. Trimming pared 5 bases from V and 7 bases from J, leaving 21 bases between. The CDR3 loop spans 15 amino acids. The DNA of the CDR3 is TGCAGCGTTCGGGTGGCAGGGAAGCCGTTAAATGAGCAGTTCTTC. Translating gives CSVRVAGKPLNEQFF.

The CDR3 reads CAWRNRGEAFF. CDR3 bases: TGTGCCTGGAGGAACAGGGGGGAAGCTTTCTTT. This chain joins TRBV30 and TRBJ1-1; 8 bases map to TRBD1. V was pared by 3 bases and J by 8 bases, with 2 bases of the junction left unmatched. The CDR3 has 11 amino acids. The germline V gene encodes CDR1 GTSNPN and CDR2 SVGIG (reference sequence).

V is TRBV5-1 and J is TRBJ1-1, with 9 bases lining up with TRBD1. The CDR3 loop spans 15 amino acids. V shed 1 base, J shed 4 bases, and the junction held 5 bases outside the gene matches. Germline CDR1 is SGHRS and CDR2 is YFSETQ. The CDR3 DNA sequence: TGCGCCAGCAGCTTGACAGGGGGCGCGGTCACTGAAGCTTTCTTT. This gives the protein CASSLTGGAVTEAFF.

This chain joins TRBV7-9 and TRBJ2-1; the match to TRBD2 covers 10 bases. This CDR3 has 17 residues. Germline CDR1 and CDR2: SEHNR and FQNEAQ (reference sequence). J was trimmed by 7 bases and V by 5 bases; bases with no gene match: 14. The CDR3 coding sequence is TGTGCCAGCAGCGGCAAGAGTAGCGGGAGGTCTTGGAATGAGCAGTTCTTC. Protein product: CASSGKSSGRSWNEQFF.

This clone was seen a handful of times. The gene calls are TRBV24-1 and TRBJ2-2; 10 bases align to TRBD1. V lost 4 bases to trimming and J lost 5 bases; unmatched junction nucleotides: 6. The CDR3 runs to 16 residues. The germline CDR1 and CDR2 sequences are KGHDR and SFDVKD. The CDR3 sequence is CATSETGGDRTGELFF. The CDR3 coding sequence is TGTGCCACCAGTGAGACAGGGGGCGACCGAACCGGGGAGCTGTTTTTT.

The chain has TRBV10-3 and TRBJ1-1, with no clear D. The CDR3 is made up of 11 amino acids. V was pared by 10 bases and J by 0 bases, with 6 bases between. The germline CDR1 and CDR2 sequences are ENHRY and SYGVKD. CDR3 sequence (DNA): TGTGCCACCAAAATGAACACTGAAGCTTTCTTT. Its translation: CATKMNTEAFF.

The CDR3 here is CASSPPFQGFVELFF. CDR3 DNA: TGTGCCAGCTCACCACCGTTCCAGGGCTTCGTGGAGCTGTTTTTT. The V call is TRBV18, the J call TRBJ2-2, with a possible D match to TRBD1 (5 bases). V was shortened by 0 bases and J by 10 bases, with 15 bases between the two germline ends. This CDR3 has 15 residues. Germline V gene lookup returns CDR1 KGHSH and CDR2 LQKENI.

This CDR3 reads CASSVTSGDSYEQYF. The CDR3 coding sequence is TGTGCCAGTAGTGTCACTAGCGGCGACTCCTACGAGCAGTACTTC. This chain joins TRBV19 and TRBJ2-7, with 8 positions matching TRBD2. The germline V gene encodes CDR1 LNHDA and CDR2 SQIVND (reference sequence). This CDR3 region has 15 residues. Trimming cost V 5 bases and J 0 bases; bases outside gene matches: 6.

The CDR3 is CASIGQGANTIYF. The CDR3 DNA reads as TGTGCCAGTATCGGACAGGGGGCTAACACCATATATTTT. The rearrangement uses TRBV18 and TRBJ1-3; 11 nucleotides align to TRBD1. Germline-derived CDR1 and CDR2 are KGHSH and LQKENI. Trimming at V came to 9 bases and at J to 7 bases, leaving 5 bases not matched to a gene. This CDR3 is 13 amino acids long.

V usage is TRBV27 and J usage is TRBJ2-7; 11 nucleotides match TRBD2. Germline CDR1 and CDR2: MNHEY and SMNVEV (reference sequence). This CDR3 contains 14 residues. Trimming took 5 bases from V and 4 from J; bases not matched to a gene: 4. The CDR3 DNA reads TGTGCCAGCAGTCGGACTAGCGGGCTGTACGAGCAGTACGTC. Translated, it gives CASSRTSGLYEQYV.

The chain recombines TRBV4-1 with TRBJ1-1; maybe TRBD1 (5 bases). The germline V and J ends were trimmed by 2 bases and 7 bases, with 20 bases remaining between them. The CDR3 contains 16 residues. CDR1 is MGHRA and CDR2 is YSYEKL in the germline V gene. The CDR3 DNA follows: TGCGCCAGCAGCCAATCTCTGGGGCCTCAAGTGGGTGAAGCTTTCTTT. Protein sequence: CASSQSLGPQVGEAFF.

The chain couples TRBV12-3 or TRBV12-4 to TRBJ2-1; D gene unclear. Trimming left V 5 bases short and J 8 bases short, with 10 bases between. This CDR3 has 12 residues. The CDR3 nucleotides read TGTGCCAGCAGTCTCCTTATATATGAGCAGTTCTTC. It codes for CASSLLIYEQFF.

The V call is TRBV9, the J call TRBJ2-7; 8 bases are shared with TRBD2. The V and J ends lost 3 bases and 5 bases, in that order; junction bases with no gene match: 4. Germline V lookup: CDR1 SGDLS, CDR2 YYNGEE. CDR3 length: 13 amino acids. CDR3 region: CASSEGLEHEQYF. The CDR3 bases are TGTGCCAGCAGCGAGGGACTAGAGCACGAGCAGTACTTC.

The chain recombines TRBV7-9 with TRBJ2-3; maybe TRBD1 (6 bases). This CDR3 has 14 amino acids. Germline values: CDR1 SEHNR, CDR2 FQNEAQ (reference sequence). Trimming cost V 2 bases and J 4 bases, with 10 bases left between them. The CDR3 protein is CASSLNPGADTQYF. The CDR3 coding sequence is TGTGCCAGCAGCTTAAATCCAGGGGCAGATACGCAGTATTTT.

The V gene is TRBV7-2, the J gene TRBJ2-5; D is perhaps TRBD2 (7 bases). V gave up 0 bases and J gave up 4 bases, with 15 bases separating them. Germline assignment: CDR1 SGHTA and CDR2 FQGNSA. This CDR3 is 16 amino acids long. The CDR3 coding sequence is TGTGCCAGCAGCTTAGCGGGGGCGGGGGTGCCAGAGACCCAGTACTTC. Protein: CASSLAGAGVPETQYF.

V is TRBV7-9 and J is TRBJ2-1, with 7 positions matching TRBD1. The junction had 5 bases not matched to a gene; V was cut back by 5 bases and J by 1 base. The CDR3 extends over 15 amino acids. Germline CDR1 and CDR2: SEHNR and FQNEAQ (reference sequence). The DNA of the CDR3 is TGTGCCAGCAGCATCCGGGACAGATCCTACAATGAGCAGTTCTTC. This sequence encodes CASSIRDRSYNEQFF.

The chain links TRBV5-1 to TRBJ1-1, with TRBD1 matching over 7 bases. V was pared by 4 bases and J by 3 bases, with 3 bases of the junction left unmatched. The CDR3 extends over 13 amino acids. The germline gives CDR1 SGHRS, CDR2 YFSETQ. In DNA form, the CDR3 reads TGCGCCAGCAGCGACAGGGTCGACACTGAAGCTTTCTTT. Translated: CASSDRVDTEAFF.

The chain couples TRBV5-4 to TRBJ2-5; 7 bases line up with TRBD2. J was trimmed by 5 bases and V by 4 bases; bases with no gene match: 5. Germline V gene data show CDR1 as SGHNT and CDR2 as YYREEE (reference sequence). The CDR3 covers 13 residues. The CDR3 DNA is TGTGCCAGCAGCCCCCGGGGAGGGGAGACCCAGTACTTC. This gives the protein CASSPRGGETQYF.

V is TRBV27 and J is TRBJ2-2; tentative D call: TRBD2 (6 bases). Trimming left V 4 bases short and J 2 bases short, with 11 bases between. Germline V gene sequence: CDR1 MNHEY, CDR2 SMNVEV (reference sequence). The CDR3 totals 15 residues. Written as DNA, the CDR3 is TGTGCCAGCAGTTACGGGAGAGTTAACACCGGGGAGCTGTTTTTT. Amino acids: CASSYGRVNTGELFF.

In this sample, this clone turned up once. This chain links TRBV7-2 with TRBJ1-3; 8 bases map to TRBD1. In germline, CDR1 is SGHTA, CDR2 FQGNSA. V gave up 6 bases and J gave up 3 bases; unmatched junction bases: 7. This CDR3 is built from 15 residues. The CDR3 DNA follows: TGTGCCAGCAGGGTGGCAGGGGGCTATGGAAACACCATATATTTT. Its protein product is CASRVAGGYGNTIYF.

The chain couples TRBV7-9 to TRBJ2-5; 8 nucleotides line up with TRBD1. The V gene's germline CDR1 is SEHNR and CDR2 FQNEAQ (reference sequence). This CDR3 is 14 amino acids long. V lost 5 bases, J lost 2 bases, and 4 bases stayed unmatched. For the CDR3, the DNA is TGTGCCAGCAGCAGAGACAGGGGTCAAGAGACCCAGTACTTC. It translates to CASSRDRGQETQYF.

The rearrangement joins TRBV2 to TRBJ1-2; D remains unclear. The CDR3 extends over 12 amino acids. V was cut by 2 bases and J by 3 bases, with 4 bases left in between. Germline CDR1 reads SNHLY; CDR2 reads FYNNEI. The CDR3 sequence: CASSEIDYGYTF. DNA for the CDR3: TGTGCCAGCAGTGAAATAGACTATGGCTACACCTTC.

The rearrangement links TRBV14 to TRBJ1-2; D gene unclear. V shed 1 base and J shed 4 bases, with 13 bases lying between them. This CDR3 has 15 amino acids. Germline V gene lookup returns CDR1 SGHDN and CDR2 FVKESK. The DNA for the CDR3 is TGTGCCAGCAGCCAAGGCAGGCAGAGTGGCTATGGCTACACCTTC. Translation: CASSQGRQSGYGYTF.

The CDR3 DNA sequence: TGTGCCAGCAGTTTATATAGCGGGAGTGCAGATACGCAGTATTTT. Amino acids: CASSLYSGSADTQYF. V usage is TRBV28 and J usage is TRBJ2-3; TRBD2 matches at 9 bases. The CDR3 has 15 amino acids. Looked up from germline, CDR1 is MDHEN and CDR2 is SYDVKM. Trimming removed 1 base from V and 4 bases from J; junction bases left unmatched: 3.

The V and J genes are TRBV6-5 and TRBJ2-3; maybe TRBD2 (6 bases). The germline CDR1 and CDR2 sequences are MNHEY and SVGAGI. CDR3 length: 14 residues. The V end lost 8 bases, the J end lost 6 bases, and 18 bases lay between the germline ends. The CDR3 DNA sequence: TGTGCCAGCCAGGTGGAGACGGGAGTGGATACGCAGTATTTT. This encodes CASQVETGVDTQYF.

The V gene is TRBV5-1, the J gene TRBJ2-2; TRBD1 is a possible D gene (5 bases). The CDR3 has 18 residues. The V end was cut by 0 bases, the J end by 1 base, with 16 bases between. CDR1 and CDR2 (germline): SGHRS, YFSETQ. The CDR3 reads CASSLESDRELNTGELFF. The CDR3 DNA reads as TGCGCCAGCAGCTTGGAGTCCGACAGAGAACTGAACACCGGGGAGCTGTTTTTT. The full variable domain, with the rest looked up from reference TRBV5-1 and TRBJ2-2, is KAGVTQTPRYLIKTRGQQVTLSCSPISGHRSVSWYQQTPGQGLQFLFEYFSETQRNKGNFPGRFSGRQFSNSRSEMNVSTLELGDSALYLCASSLESDRELNTGELFFGEGSRLTVL.

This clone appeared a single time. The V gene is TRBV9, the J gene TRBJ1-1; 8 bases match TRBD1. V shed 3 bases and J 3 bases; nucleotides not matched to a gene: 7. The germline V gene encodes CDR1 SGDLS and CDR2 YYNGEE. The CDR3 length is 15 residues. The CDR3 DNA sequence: TGTGCCAGCAGCGCCAGACAGGGGATGGACACTGAAGCTTTCTTT. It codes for CASSARQGMDTEAFF.